The rows below give T cell receptor beta chains drawn from one sample of a study of cytomegalovirus exposure and HLA in healthy donors. Libraries were prepared by immunoSEQ multiplex PCR; TCRdb keeps only in-frame clonotypes and omits some of them. Among 150,000 to 200,000 clones listed, about 83% were seen once. The sample consisted of PBMCs. The receptor set was obtained from a young woman in good health and CMV-seronegative. The CDR3 runs from the conserved cysteine through the conserved F or W. D genes are given only for firm matches. Only part of the rows carry a size: once, few, many, or a class if the clone is expanded.

once	TRBV7-4	TRBJ2-7	TRBD2	CASSLSQKGLADEQYF	TGTGCCAGCAGCTTATCCCAGAAGGGACTAGCGGACGAGCAGTACTTC
-	TRBV27	TRBJ1-5	-	CASSAQFYSNQPQHF	TGTGCCAGCAGCGCCCAGTTTTATAGCAATCAGCCCCAGCATTTT
-	TRBV7-9	TRBJ2-1	TRBD2	CASSLGGLAGRYNEQFF	TGTGCCAGCAGCTTGGGTGGGCTAGCGGGGAGATACAATGAGCAGTTCTTC
-	TRBV18	TRBJ2-1	TRBD1	CASSHTAGTEAYNEQFF	TGTGCCAGCTCACACACTGCCGGGACAGAAGCCTACAATGAGCAGTTCTTC
-	TRBV2	TRBJ1-6	TRBD1	CASSDRGNSPLHF	TGTGCCAGCAGTGACAGGGGGAATTCACCCCTCCACTTT
-	TRBV4-1	TRBJ2-1	-	CASSLVTSSSYNEQFF	TGCGCCAGCAGCCTCGTAACCTCCAGCTCCTACAATGAGCAGTTCTTC
-	TRBV7-2	TRBJ2-7	TRBD2	CASSLNSGGDEQYF	TGTGCCAGCAGCTTAAATTCGGGGGGTGACGAGCAGTACTTC
-	TRBV9	TRBJ2-2	TRBD1	CASSVGTGGWNTGELFF	TGTGCCAGCAGCGTAGGGACAGGGGGTTGGAACACCGGGGAGCTGTTTTTT
-	TRBV5-4	TRBJ1-6	TRBD1	CASSLGFRGNNSPLHF	TGTGCCAGCAGCCTTGGCTTCAGGGGGAATAATTCACCCCTCCACTTT
-	TRBV4-3	TRBJ1-4	-	CASSQDTGVNEKLFF	TGCGCCAGCAGCCAAGATACGGGGGTAAATGAAAAACTGTTTTTT
once	TRBV19	TRBJ2-5	-	CASGSLLSGETQYF	TGTGCCAGTGGAAGTCTCCTTTCGGGGGAGACCCAGTACTTC
-	TRBV2	TRBJ2-5	TRBD2	CASSGTKGETQYF	TGTGCCAGCTCCGGGACTAAGGGGGAGACCCAGTACTTC
-	TRBV5-1	TRBJ1-1	-	CASSSYLGHGFTEAFF	TGCGCCAGCAGCTCATACCTGGGACACGGGTTCACTGAAGCTTTCTTT
-	TRBV15	TRBJ2-7	TRBD1	CATSQGRTGGYEQYF	TGTGCCACCAGCCAGGGGAGGACAGGGGGCTACGAGCAGTACTTC
-	TRBV5-1	TRBJ2-1	TRBD1	CASSGQGFYNEQFF	TGCGCCAGCAGCGGACAGGGCTTCTACAATGAGCAGTTCTTC
-	TRBV5-1	TRBJ2-7	-	CASSLSAESGEQYF	TGCGCCAGCAGCTTGTCTGCGGAGTCGGGGGAGCAGTACTTC
-	TRBV5-1	TRBJ1-5	-	CASSLDAGGNQPQHF	TGCGCCAGCAGCTTGGATGCCGGGGGAAATCAGCCCCAGCATTTT
-	TRBV11-2	TRBJ1-4	-	CASSLDGLGEKLFF	TGTGCCAGCAGCTTAGATGGCCTAGGTGAAAAACTGTTTTTT
-	TRBV9	TRBJ1-1	-	CASSVVDTQRNTEAFF	TGTGCCAGCAGCGTTGTGGACACCCAGAGGAACACTGAAGCTTTCTTT
-	TRBV30	TRBJ1-5	-	CAWSTTGTVQPQHF	TGTGCCTGGAGTACAACAGGGACCGTCCAGCCCCAGCATTTT
-	TRBV25-1	TRBJ1-2	-	CATSWGVGIGGYTF	TGTGCCACATCATGGGGGGTAGGGATAGGTGGCTACACCTTC
-	TRBV10-3	TRBJ1-6	-	CAISTGNSPLHF	TGTGCCATCAGTACAGGGAATTCACCCCTCCACTTT
once	TRBV9	TRBJ2-5	-	CASSLGGAGETQYF	TGTGCCAGCAGCCTTGGGGGGGCGGGAGAGACCCAGTACTTC
once	TRBV10-3	TRBJ2-7	TRBD2	CAISRASGLSYEQYF	TGTGCCATCAGTCGGGCTAGCGGGCTATCCTACGAGCAGTACTTC
few	TRBV5-4	TRBJ2-7	TRBD2	CASSLVPGGTYEQYF	TGTGCCAGCAGCTTGGTGCCGGGGGGGACCTACGAGCAGTACTTC
-	TRBV7-9	TRBJ2-6	-	CASSSNRAPRSGANVLTF	TGTGCCAGCAGCTCCAACAGGGCACCACGCTCTGGGGCCAACGTCCTGACTTTC
-	TRBV11-2	TRBJ1-2	-	CASSSDRNYGYTF	TGTGCCAGCAGCTCCGACAGGAACTATGGCTACACCTTC
-	TRBV6-5	TRBJ1-1	TRBD1	CASSPRTGDTEAFF	TGTGCCAGCAGTCCCAGGACAGGGGACACTGAAGCTTTCTTT
-	TRBV10-2	TRBJ2-1	TRBD2	CASSRLAQYNEQFF	TGCGCCAGCAGCCGACTAGCGCAGTACAATGAGCAGTTCTTC
-	TRBV27	TRBJ2-7	-	CASGFREQYF	TGTGCCAGCGGCTTCCGCGAGCAGTACTTC
few	TRBV5-1	TRBJ2-2	-	CASGSSDSSTGELFF	TGCGCCAGTGGATCGAGCGATTCCTCCACCGGGGAGCTGTTTTTT
-	TRBV6-1	TRBJ2-2	-	CASSEWGAGELFF	TGTGCCAGCAGTGAATGGGGGGCCGGGGAGCTGTTTTTT
-	TRBV9	TRBJ1-1	-	CASSVVGGAGNTEAFF	TGTGCCAGCAGCGTAGTGGGGGGTGCAGGGAACACTGAAGCTTTCTTT
few	TRBV4-1	TRBJ1-2	-	CASSQLRGTTHGYTF	TGCGCCAGCAGCCAACTTAGGGGGACCACGCATGGCTACACCTTC
-	TRBV10-3	TRBJ1-5	TRBD1	CAISEGQGNQPQHF	TGTGCCATCAGTGAGGGACAGGGGAATCAGCCCCAGCATTTT
-	TRBV29-1	TRBJ2-1	TRBD2	CSAQRTSGGADEQFF	TGCAGCGCCCAGCGGACTAGCGGGGGGGCCGATGAGCAGTTCTTC